The rows below give T cell receptor beta chains drawn from one sample of a study of vaccination and CD4 T cells after COVID-19. TCRdb reprocessed the PCR reads via MiXCR and lists one record per CDR3 protein. The data contain about 11,000 distinct CDR3 sequences, roughly half of them singletons. Antigen specificity for these receptors is unknown. Sample: CD4+ T cells from blood, cultured in vitro. The receptors stem from a human donor who had recovered from COVID-19. Each CDR3 is given with its conserved first and last residue. The D gene is left open where the match is weak. A row's size may be missing; if present it is once, few, many or a size class.

J gene | D gene | clone size | CDR3 length | V gene | CDR3 protein | CDR3 DNA
TRBJ2-7 | - | - | 12 | TRBV10-1 | CASSRSSYEQYF | TGCGCCAGCAGTCGCAGCTCCTACGAGCAGTACTTC
TRBJ2-3 | - | - | 14 | TRBV6-2/TRBV6-3 | CASTHPGATDTQYF | TGTGCCAGCACCCACCCGGGGGCCACAGATACGCAGTATTTT
TRBJ1-5 | TRBD1 | few | 16 | TRBV10-3 | CAISESRTGGGQPQHF | TGTGCCATCAGTGAGTCCCGGACAGGGGGCGGTCAGCCCCAGCATTTT
TRBJ2-3 | TRBD2 | once | 15 | TRBV7-8 | CASSLGLAGADTQYF | TGTGCCAGCAGCTTGGGACTAGCGGGGGCAGATACGCAGTATTTT
TRBJ1-2 | - | - | 14 | TRBV7-8 | CASSLEGRDYGYTF | TGTGCCAGCAGCTTAGAGGGCAGGGACTATGGCTACACCTTC
TRBJ1-2 | - | - | 14 | TRBV30 | CAWKGGAASYGYTF | TGTGCCTGGAAAGGGGGGGCGGCAAGCTATGGCTACACCTTC
TRBJ2-3 | - | - | 13 | TRBV19 | CAVGVVPGDTQYF | TGTGCCGTAGGGGTCGTTCCAGGAGATACGCAGTATTTT
TRBJ2-5 | - | - | 13 | TRBV18 | CASSQGGRETQYF | TGTGCCAGCTCGCAAGGTGGTCGAGAGACCCAGTACTTC
TRBJ1-2 | - | - | 15 | TRBV2 | CASSEVGAPMEGYTF | TGTGCCAGCAGTGAAGTAGGGGCTCCCATGGAGGGCTACACCTTC
TRBJ2-5 | - | - | 15 | TRBV14 | CASSQGRRFQETQYF | TGTGCCAGCAGCCAAGGAAGGAGATTCCAAGAGACCCAGTACTTC
TRBJ2-5 | TRBD1 | - | 16 | TRBV7-9 | CASSRTGGVLGETQYF | TGTGCCAGCAGCCGGACAGGGGGCGTCCTCGGCGAGACCCAGTACTTC
TRBJ1-2 | TRBD1 | - | 14 | TRBV24-1 | CATSDPGTVYGYTF | TGTGCCACCAGTGACCCCGGGACAGTCTATGGCTACACCTTC
TRBJ1-1 | - | - | 13 | TRBV5-8 | CASSYRATTEAFF | TGTGCCAGCAGCTACAGAGCTACGACTGAAGCTTTCTTT
TRBJ1-2 | - | - | 16 | TRBV7-8 | CASGLGSSGGSYGYTF | TGTGCCAGCGGCTTAGGTTCGAGTGGAGGGTCCTATGGCTACACCTTC
TRBJ2-5 | TRBD2 | - | 14 | TRBV7-6 | CASSSGGKQETQYF | TGTGCCAGCAGTAGCGGGGGAAAACAAGAGACCCAGTACTTC
TRBJ2-3 | TRBD1 | - | 16 | TRBV7-8 | CASSSYRGRSTDTQYF | TGTGCCAGCAGCTCCTACAGGGGAAGGAGCACAGATACGCAGTATTTT
TRBJ1-5 | - | few | 13 | TRBV20-1 | CSARLGSNQPQHF | TGCAGTGCCAGACTGGGGAGCAATCAGCCCCAGCATTTT
TRBJ2-5 | TRBD2 | - | 16 | TRBV7-8 | CASSQGTSGYKETQYF | TGTGCCAGCAGCCAGGGGACTAGCGGGTATAAAGAGACCCAGTACTTC
TRBJ1-1 | - | - | 15 | TRBV7-2 | CASSLAQMVNTEAFF | TGTGCCAGCAGCTTAGCGCAGATGGTAAACACTGAAGCTTTCTTT
TRBJ2-3 | - | - | 13 | TRBV20-1 | CSPTVPWGDTQYF | TGCAGTCCAACTGTCCCTTGGGGAGATACGCAGTATTTT
TRBJ1-2 | - | - | 15 | TRBV25-1 | CASRGSRFGDYGYTF | TGTGCCAGCAGGGGGTCGAGGTTCGGGGACTATGGCTACACCTTC
TRBJ2-7 | - | - | 12 | TRBV6-1 | CASVRDSYEQYF | TGTGCCAGCGTACGGGACTCCTACGAGCAGTACTTC
TRBJ2-5 | - | - | 13 | TRBV7-6 | CASSSKRRATQYF | TGTGCCAGCAGCAGTAAACGGCGCGCGACCCAGTACTTC
TRBJ1-1 | - | few | 11 | TRBV7-9 | CASSPDTEAFF | TGTGCCAGCAGCCCGGACACTGAAGCTTTCTTT
TRBJ1-1 | - | - | 15 | TRBV19 | CASSHYSGRNTEAFF | TGTGCCAGTAGCCATTACTCGGGACGGAACACTGAAGCTTTCTTT
TRBJ2-2 | - | - | 15 | TRBV6-1 | CASRTNHANTGELFF | TGTGCCAGCCGGACAAATCATGCGAACACCGGGGAGCTGTTTTTT
TRBJ2-1 | TRBD2 | - | 14 | TRBV7-2 | CASRFSSGRAEQFF | TGTGCCAGCAGGTTCTCTAGCGGGAGGGCCGAGCAGTTCTTC
TRBJ2-5 | - | few | 13 | TRBV29-1 | CSVVGGLKETQYF | TGCAGCGTTGTCGGGGGGCTAAAAGAGACCCAGTACTTC
TRBJ2-3 | TRBD2 | - | 15 | TRBV7-2 | CASSASGSPPDTQYF | TGTGCCAGCAGCGCGAGCGGGAGCCCCCCAGATACGCAGTATTTT
TRBJ1-4 | TRBD1 | - | 15 | TRBV24-1 | CATSDPRGTGEKLFF | TGTGCCACCAGTGATCCCCGAGGGACAGGGGAAAAACTGTTTTTT
TRBJ2-7 | - | - | 12 | TRBV7-6 | CASSYRVGEQYF | TGTGCCAGCAGCTACAGGGTGGGTGAGCAGTACTTC
TRBJ2-5 | - | - | 14 | TRBV19 | CASSMGGGWKTQYF | TGTGCCAGTAGTATGGGGGGGGGCTGGAAGACCCAGTACTTC
TRBJ1-1 | - | - | 13 | TRBV7-6 | CASSSRRAGEAFF | TGTGCCAGCAGCTCTCGAAGGGCAGGAGAAGCTTTCTTT
TRBJ2-3 | TRBD2 | few | 17 | TRBV20-1 | CSAREITGRRVTDTQYF | TGCAGTGCTAGAGAGATAACCGGGAGGAGGGTCACAGATACGCAGTATTTT
TRBJ2-3 | - | few | 11 | TRBV7-2 | CASRRTDTQYF | TGTGCCAGCAGACGGACAGATACGCAGTATTTT
TRBJ2-7 | - | once | 13 | TRBV7-2 | CASSLSVHYEQYF | TGTGCCAGCAGCTTATCGGTACACTACGAGCAGTACTTC
TRBJ2-3 | - | - | 14 | TRBV5-4 | CASSWAGNTDTQYF | TGTGCCAGCAGCTGGGCGGGGAACACAGATACGCAGTATTTT
TRBJ1-1 | - | - | 14 | TRBV19 | CASSSRVRHTEAFF | TGTGCCAGTAGTTCTCGAGTCAGACACACTGAAGCTTTCTTT
TRBJ2-2 | - | - | 16 | TRBV19 | CASSNVGGMSTGELFF | TGTGCCAGTAGTAACGTAGGGGGGATGTCCACCGGGGAGCTGTTTTTT
TRBJ1-4 | - | - | 14 | TRBV12-3/TRBV12-4 | CASSPGQGNEKLFF | TGTGCCAGCAGCCCTGGGCAGGGGAATGAAAAACTGTTTTTT
TRBJ1-1 | - | few | 17 | TRBV19 | CASSIASLRLMNTEAFF | TGTGCCAGTAGTATAGCCTCATTGAGGCTAATGAACACTGAAGCTTTCTTT
TRBJ2-2 | TRBD1 | - | 16 | TRBV6-2/TRBV6-3 | CASRNGGQGDTGELFF | TGTGCCAGCAGGAACGGGGGACAGGGGGACACCGGGGAGCTGTTTTTT
TRBJ2-5 | - | - | 14 | TRBV7-2 | CASSSNRVQETQYF | TGTGCCAGCAGCTCCAACAGGGTACAAGAGACCCAGTACTTC
TRBJ2-3 | TRBD1 | - | 16 | TRBV7-9 | CASSVGQGVGTDTQYF | TGTGCCAGCAGCGTGGGACAGGGGGTGGGCACAGATACGCAGTATTTT
TRBJ1-3 | - | - | 14 | TRBV7-7 | CASSPGVSGNTIYF | TGTGCTAGCAGCCCCGGGGTCTCTGGAAACACCATATATTTT
TRBJ2-1 | - | - | 14 | TRBV20-1 | CSARGAGANNEQFF | TGCAGTGCTAGAGGGGCAGGGGCCAACAATGAGCAGTTCTTC
TRBJ2-5 | TRBD2 | - | 16 | TRBV24-1 | CATSDKVAGSGETQYF | TGTGCCACCAGTGATAAGGTAGCGGGGAGCGGAGAGACCCAGTACTTC
TRBJ1-1 | - | - | 15 | TRBV19 | CASTTGQAVNTEAFF | TGTGCCAGTACCACCGGGCAGGCCGTAAACACTGAAGCTTTCTTT
TRBJ2-2 | - | - | 12 | TRBV7-9 | CASTPSPGELFF | TGTGCCAGCACCCCATCACCCGGGGAGCTGTTTTTT
TRBJ2-5 | TRBD1 | - | 17 | TRBV24-1 | CATSDPKGQGAGETQYF | TGTGCCACCAGTGACCCCAAGGGACAGGGGGCCGGAGAGACCCAGTACTTC
TRBJ2-1 | TRBD2 | - | 15 | TRBV6-1 | CASSILAGGSGEQFF | TGTGCCAGCAGTATTCTAGCGGGGGGGTCGGGTGAGCAGTTCTTC
TRBJ1-6 | - | - | 12 | TRBV7-2 | CASSNPPSPLHF | TGTGCCAGCAGCAATCCCCCCTCACCCCTCCACTTT